The 6 T cell receptor beta chains below come from one sample, sequenced in a study of TIL therapy for anti-PD-1-resistant metastatic lung cancer. Sample time point: pre-treatment sample, taken before nivolumab and TIL therapy. Sequencing used immunoSEQ v3. TCRdb keeps only in-frame clones here, not all; method: immunoSEQ multiplex PCR. The repertoire holds around 59,000 clones, under 75% seen once, with less than 8% in the top ten. Sequencing was performed on blood, taken at baseline. The receptors stem from a person aged 25-80 years with non-small cell lung cancer.

This clone was counted only a few times. V and J are TRBV11-3 and TRBJ2-3; D is unresolved. CDR3 length equals 13 residues. From germline, CDR1 is SGHNT and CDR2 YENEEA. Trimming removed 2 bases at V and 6 bases at J, with 9 bases between. This chain's CDR3 is CASSLYLGDTQYF. As DNA, the CDR3 is TGTGCCAGCAGCTTATACCTGGGGGATACGCAGTATTTT.

The CDR3 sequence is CASRTGEYGYTF. The DNA of the CDR3 is TGTGCCAGCAGGACAGGGGAGTATGGCTACACCTTC. This chain links TRBV6-1 with TRBJ1-2; 8 bases match TRBD1. With 6 bases clipped from V and 5 bases from J, the junction kept 2 bases outside the gene matches. Per the germline V gene, CDR1 is MNHNS and CDR2 is SASEGT. The CDR3 extends over 12 amino acids.

The chain combines TRBV11-2 with TRBJ2-3; the D is unclear. The CDR3 has 12 residues. The germline V gene encodes CDR1 SGHAT and CDR2 FQNNGV. V was trimmed by 0 bases and J by 4 bases, leaving 2 bases between them. CDR3 in amino acids: CASSLESDTQYF. CDR3 DNA sequence: TGTGCCAGCAGCTTAGAGTCAGATACGCAGTATTTT.

J is TRBJ2-1 and V is TRBV19, with 7 bases fitting TRBD1. The V gene's germline CDR1 is LNHDA and CDR2 SQIVND (reference sequence). There are 15 residues in the CDR3. With V trimmed by 10 bases and J by 0 bases, 9 bases remained unmatched. CDR3 protein: CATAKGGSSYNEQFF. CDR3 sequence (DNA): TGTGCCACCGCAAAAGGGGGCTCCTCCTACAATGAGCAGTTCTTC.

The sample holds a few counts of this clone. This chain connects TRBV2 to TRBJ2-1; TRBD1 matches at 9 bases. CDR1 SNHLY and CDR2 FYNNEI come from the germline V gene. The ends lost 9 bases at V and 4 bases at J; junction bases unmatched: 4. This CDR3 has 13 residues. Here the CDR3 reads CARGTGNYNEQFF. The CDR3 DNA reads as TGTGCCAGAGGGACAGGGAATTACAATGAGCAGTTCTTC. Based on the CDR3 plus reference TRBV2 and TRBJ2-1, the full variable domain is EPEVTQTPSHQVTQMGQEVILRCVPISNHLYFYWYRQILGQKVEFLVSFYNNEISEKSEIFDDQFSVERPDGSNFTLKIRSTKLEDSAMYFCARGTGNYNEQFFGPGTRLTVL.

V is TRBV5-4 and J is TRBJ2-1, with D possibly called TRBD1 or TRBD2 (5 bases each). Trimming took 2 bases from V and 3 from J, leaving 9 bases between them. This CDR3 contains 14 residues. Looked up from germline, CDR1 is SGHNT and CDR2 is YYREEE (reference sequence). CDR3 coding DNA: TGTGCCAGCAGCTTAGGGGACGGCTACAATGAGCAGTTCTTC. Protein sequence: CASSLGDGYNEQFF.